The clone carrying this TCR beta chain was recorded once. Its target is not known. Researchers ran the PCR with 60 Vbeta and 13 Jbeta primers. Clones were sequenced by immunoSEQ multiplex PCR, and TCRdb holds only the in-frame ones, with some missing. The sample has 100,000 to 150,000 clones, around three quarters seen once. This sample was taken from a study of cytomegalovirus exposure and HLA in healthy donors. Study results and limitations: For TCR beta chains, V- and J-gene trimming was later linked to a missense DCLRE1C variant.

The length of the CDR3 is 14 residues. Trimming took 1 base from V and 3 from J; bases not matched to a gene: 2. The germline V gene encodes CDR1 SGHNT and CDR2 YENEEA. Sequenced: PBMCs. The chain carries TRBV11-3 and TRBJ2-7; 8 nucleotides line up with TRBD1. The receptor's source is a man aged 25 to 45 in good health and CMV-seropositive. CDR3 DNA sequence: TGTGCCAGCAGCTTAGGGACAGGGAGCTACGAGCAGTACTTC. This codes for CASSLGTGSYEQYF.